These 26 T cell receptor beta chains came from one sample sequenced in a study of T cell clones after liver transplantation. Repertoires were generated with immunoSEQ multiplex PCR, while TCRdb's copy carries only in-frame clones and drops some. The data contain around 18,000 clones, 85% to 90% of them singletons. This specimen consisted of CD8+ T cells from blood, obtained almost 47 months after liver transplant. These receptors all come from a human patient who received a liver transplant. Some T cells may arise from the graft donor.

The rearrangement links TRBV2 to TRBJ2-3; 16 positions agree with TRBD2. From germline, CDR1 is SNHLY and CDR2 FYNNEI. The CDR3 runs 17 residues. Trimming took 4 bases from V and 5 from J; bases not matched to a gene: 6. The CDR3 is CASSGGTSGRAKDTQYF. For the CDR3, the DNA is TGTGCCAGCAGTGGGGGGACTAGCGGGAGGGCCAAAGATACGCAGTATTTT. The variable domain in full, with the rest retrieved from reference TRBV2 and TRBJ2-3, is EPEVTQTPSHQVTQMGQEVILRCVPISNHLYFYWYRQILGQKVEFLVSFYNNEISEKSEIFDDQFSVERPDGSNFTLKIRSTKLEDSAMYFCASSGGTSGRAKDTQYFGPGTRLTVL.

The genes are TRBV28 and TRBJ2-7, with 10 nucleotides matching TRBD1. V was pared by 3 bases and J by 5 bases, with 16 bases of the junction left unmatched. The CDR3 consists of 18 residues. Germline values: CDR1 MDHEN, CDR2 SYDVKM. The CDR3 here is CASSLLYRQGARQNEQYF. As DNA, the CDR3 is TGTGCCAGCAGTTTGCTATACCGACAGGGGGCTCGCCAAAACGAGCAGTACTTC.

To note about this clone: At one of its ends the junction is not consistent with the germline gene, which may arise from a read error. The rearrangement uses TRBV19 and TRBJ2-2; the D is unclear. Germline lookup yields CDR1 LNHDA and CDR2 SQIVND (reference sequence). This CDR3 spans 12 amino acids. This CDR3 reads CASSQNSGELFF. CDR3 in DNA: TGTGCCAGTAGTCAGAACTCCGGGGAGCTGTTTTTT. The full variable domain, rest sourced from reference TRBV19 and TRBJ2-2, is DGGITQSPKYLFRKEGQNVTLSCEQNLNHDAMYWYRQDPGQGLRLIYYSQIVNDFQKGDIAEGYSVSREKKESFPLTVTSAQKNPTAFYLCASSQNSGELFFGEGSRLTVL.

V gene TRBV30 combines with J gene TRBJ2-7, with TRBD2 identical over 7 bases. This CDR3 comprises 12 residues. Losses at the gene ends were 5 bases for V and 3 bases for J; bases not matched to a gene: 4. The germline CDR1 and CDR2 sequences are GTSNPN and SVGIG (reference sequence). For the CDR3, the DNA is TGTGCCTGGCTGGCTAGCGGCTACGAGCAGTACTTC. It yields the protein CAWLASGYEQYF.

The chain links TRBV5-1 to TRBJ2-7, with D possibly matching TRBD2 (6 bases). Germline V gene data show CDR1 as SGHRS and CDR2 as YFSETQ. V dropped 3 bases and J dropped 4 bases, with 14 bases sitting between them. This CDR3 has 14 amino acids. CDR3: CASSSGRRGYEQYF. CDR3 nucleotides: TGCGCCAGCAGCTCGGGACGGAGGGGATACGAGCAGTACTTC.

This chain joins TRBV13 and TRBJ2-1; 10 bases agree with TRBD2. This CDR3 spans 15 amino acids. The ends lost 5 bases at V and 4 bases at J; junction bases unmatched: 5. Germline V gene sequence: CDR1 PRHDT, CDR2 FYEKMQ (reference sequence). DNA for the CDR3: TGTGCCAGCAGCCCTAGGACTAGCGGATACAATGAGCAGTTCTTC. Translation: CASSPRTSGYNEQFF. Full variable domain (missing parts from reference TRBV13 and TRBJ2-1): AAGVIQSPRHLIKEKRETATLKCYPIPRHDTVYWYQQGPGQDPQFLISFYEKMQSDKGSIPDRFSAQQFSDYHSELNMSSLELGDSALYFCASSPRTSGYNEQFFGPGTRLTVL.

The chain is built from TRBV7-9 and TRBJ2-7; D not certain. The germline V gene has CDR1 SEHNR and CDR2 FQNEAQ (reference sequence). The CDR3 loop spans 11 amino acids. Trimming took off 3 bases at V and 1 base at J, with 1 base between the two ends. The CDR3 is CASSLSYEQYF. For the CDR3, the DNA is TGTGCCAGCAGCTTGTCCTACGAGCAGTACTTC.

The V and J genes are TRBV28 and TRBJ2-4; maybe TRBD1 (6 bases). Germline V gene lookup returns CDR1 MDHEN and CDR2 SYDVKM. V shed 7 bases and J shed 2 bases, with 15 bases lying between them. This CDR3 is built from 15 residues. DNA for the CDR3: TGTGCCAGCACCTTCCGGGACACCTCCAAAAACATTCAGTACTTC. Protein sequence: CASTFRDTSKNIQYF.

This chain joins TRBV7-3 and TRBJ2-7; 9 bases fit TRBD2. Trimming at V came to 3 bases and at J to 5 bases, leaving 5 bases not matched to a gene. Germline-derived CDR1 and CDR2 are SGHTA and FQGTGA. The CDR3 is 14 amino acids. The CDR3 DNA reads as TGTGCCAGCAGCTTTCTAGCGGGATTCGACGAGCAGTACTTC. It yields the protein CASSFLAGFDEQYF.

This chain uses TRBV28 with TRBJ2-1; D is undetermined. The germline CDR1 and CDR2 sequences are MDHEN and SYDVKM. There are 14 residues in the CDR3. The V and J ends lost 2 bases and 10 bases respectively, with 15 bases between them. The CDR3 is CASSLPSWAQEQFF. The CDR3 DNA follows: TGTGCCAGCAGTTTACCAAGTTGGGCCCAGGAGCAGTTCTTC.

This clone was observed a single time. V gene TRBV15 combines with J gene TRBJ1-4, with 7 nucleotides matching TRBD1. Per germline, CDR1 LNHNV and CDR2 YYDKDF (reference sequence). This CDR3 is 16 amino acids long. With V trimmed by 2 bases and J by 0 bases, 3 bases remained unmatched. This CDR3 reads CATSRSQGATNEKLFF. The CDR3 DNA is TGTGCCACCAGCAGATCCCAGGGGGCAACTAATGAAAAACTGTTTTTT.

As DNA, the CDR3 is TGTGCCAGCAGTTTATGGGAGGGAAACGAGCAGTACTTC. It yields the protein CASSLWEGNEQYF. The chain combines TRBV28 with TRBJ2-7; TRBD2 might be the D (6 bases). The ends were cut back, 0 bases at V and 5 bases at J, with 8 bases in the middle. Germline V gene data show CDR1 as MDHEN and CDR2 as SYDVKM. The CDR3 loop spans 13 amino acids.

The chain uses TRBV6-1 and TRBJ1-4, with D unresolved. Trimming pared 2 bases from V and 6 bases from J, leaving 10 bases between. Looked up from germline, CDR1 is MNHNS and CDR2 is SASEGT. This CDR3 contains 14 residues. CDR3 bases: TGTGCCAGCAGTGAATGGAAGACGGATGAAAAACTGTTTTTT. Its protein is CASSEWKTDEKLFF.

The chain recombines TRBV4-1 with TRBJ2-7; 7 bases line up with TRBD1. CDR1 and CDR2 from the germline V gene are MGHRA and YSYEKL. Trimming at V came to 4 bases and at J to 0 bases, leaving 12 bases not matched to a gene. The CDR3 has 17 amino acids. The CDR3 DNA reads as TGCGCCAGCAGCCTAACACTAGGGGGCGGTAGCTCCTACGAGCAGTACTTC. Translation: CASSLTLGGGSSYEQYF.

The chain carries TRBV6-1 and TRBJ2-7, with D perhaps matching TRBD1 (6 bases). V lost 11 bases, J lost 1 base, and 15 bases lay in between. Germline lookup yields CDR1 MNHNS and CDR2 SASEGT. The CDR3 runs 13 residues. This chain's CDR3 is CAVWVRGSYEQYF. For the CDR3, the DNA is TGTGCCGTCTGGGTAAGGGGGTCCTACGAGCAGTACTTC.

For the CDR3, the DNA is TGTGCCAGCAGTTTTGAGGGCGACACCTACGAGCAGTACTTC. Its translation is CASSFEGDTYEQYF. The rearrangement uses TRBV27 and TRBJ2-7; D may be TRBD2 (5 bases). In germline, CDR1 is MNHEY, CDR2 SMNVEV (reference sequence). Trimming took 3 bases from V and 2 from J, leaving 11 bases between them. This CDR3 spans 14 amino acids.

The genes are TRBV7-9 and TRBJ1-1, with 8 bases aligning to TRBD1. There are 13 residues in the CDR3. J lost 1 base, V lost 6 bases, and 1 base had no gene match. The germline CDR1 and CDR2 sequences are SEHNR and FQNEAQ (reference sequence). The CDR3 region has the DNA TGTGCCAGCAGGACAGGGGAGAACACTGAAGCTTTCTTT. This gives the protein CASRTGENTEAFF.

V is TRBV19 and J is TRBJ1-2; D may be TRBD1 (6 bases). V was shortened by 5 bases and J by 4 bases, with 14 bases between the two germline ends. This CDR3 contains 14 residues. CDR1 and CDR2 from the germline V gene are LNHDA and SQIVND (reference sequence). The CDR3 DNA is TGTGCCAGTAGTTATACGACAGGACCCTATGGCTACACCTTC. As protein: CASSYTTGPYGYTF.

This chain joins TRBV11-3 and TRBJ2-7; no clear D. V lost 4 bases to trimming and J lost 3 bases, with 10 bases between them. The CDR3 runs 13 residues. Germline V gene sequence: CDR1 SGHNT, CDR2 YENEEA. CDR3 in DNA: TGTGCCAGCAGCTCCTTATCCCACTACGAGCAGTACTTC. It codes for CASSSLSHYEQYF.

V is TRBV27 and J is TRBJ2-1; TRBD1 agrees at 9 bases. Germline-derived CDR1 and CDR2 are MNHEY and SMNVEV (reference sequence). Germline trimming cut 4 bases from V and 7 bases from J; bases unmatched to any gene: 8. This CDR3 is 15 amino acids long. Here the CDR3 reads CASSSPGQGRNEQFF. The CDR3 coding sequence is TGTGCCAGCAGTTCGCCGGGACAGGGAAGGAATGAGCAGTTCTTC.

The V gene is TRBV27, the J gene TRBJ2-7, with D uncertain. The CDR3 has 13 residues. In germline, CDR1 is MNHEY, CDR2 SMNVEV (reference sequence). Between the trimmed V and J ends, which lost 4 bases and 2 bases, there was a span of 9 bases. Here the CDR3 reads CASSWRPTYEQYF. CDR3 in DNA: TGTGCCAGCAGTTGGCGCCCCACCTACGAGCAGTACTTC.

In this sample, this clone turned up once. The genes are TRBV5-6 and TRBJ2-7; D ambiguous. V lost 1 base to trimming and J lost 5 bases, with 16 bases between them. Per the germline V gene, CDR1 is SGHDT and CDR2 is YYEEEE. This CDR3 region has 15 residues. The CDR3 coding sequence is TGTGCCAGCAGCTTGATGACTCCCATCGTAGACGAGCAGTACTTC. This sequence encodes CASSLMTPIVDEQYF.

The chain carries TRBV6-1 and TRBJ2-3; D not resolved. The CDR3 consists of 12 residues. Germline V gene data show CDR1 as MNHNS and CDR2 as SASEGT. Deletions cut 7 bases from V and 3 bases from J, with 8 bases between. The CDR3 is CASIVLTDTQYF. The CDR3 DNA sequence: TGTGCCAGCATCGTGTTAACAGATACGCAGTATTTT.

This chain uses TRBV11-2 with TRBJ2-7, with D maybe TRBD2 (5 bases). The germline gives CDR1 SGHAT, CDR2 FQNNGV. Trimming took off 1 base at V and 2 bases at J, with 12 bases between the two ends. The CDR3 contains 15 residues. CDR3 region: CASSLGPGLTYEQYF. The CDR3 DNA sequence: TGTGCCAGCAGCTTAGGCCCGGGGTTAACCTACGAGCAGTACTTC. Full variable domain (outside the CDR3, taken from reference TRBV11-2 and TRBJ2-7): EAGVAQSPRYKIIEKRQSVAFWCNPISGHATLYWYQQILGQGPKLLIQFQNNGVVDDSQLPKDRFSAERLKGVDSTLKIQPAKLEDSAVYLCASSLGPGLTYEQYFGPGTRLTVT.

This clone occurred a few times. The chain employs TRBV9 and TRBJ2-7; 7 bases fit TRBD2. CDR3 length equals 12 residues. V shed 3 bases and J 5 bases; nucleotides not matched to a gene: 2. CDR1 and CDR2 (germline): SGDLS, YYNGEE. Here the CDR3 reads CASSGTSHEQYF. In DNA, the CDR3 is TGTGCCAGCAGCGGGACTAGTCACGAGCAGTACTTC.

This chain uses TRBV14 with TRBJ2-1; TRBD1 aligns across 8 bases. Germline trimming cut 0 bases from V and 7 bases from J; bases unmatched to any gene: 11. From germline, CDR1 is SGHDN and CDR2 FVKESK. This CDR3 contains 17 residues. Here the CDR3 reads CASSQDRGRGLGNEQFF. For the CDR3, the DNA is TGTGCCAGCAGCCAAGATCGGGGCAGGGGGCTTGGGAATGAGCAGTTCTTC.